The clone carrying this T cell receptor beta chain showed up just a few times. Its antigen is unknown. The data were taken from a study of T-cell memory formation after mild COVID-19. Points from the study as a whole: Day 37-peaking second-wave clones had unconfirmed SARS-CoV-2 specificity.

Each CDR3 protein gets one entry after TCRdb re-called the 5' RACE reads with MiXCR. The sample gives some 310,000 distinct CDR3 sequences, 20% to 25% of which show up once; under 25% is in the top ten. This CDR3 is built from 14 residues. V was clipped by 1 base and J by 2 bases, with 7 bases between them. Per the germline V gene, CDR1 is SGHAT and CDR2 is FQNNGV. Material: PBMCs or a T cell subset sorted from them (not recorded which). This clonotype originated in a man between 18 and 29 years old who had mild COVID-19 (a few samples of this study predate the infection). Cell type and time point are not known. This chain connects TRBV11-2 to TRBJ2-3, with TRBD1 as a possible D gene (5 bases). DNA of the CDR3: TGTGCCAGCAGCTTAGCAGGGTACACAGATACGCAGTATTTT. This codes for CASSLAGYTDTQYF. Full variable domain (missing parts from reference TRBV11-2 and TRBJ2-3): EAGVAQSPRYKIIEKRQSVAFWCNPISGHATLYWYQQILGQGPKLLIQFQNNGVVDDSQLPKDRFSAERLKGVDSTLKIQPAKLEDSAVYLCASSLAGYTDTQYFGPGTRLTVL.